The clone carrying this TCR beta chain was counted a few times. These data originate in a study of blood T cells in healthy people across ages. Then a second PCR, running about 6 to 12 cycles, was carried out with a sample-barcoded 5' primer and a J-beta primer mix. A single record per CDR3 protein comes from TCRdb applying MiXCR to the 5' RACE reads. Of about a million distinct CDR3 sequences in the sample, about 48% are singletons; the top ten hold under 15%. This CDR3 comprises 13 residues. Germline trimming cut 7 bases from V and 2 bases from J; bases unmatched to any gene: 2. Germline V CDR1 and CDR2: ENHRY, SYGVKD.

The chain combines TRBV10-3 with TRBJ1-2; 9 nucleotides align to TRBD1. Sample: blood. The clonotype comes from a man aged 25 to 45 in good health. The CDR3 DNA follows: TGTGCCATCACCGGGACAGGGAACTATGGCTACACCTTC. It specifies CAITGTGNYGYTF.